This T cell receptor (beta chain) was recovered during a study of sequential checkpoint blockade in melanoma. As for the study in general: TCRbeta immunosequencing was performed on DNA from roughly 90 pretreatment melanoma tumor samples. About two dozen patients had matched tumor biopsies before treatment and at week 13 after nivolumab or ipilimumab alone. Study-level results: Response in arm A was associated with pretreatment TIL clonality.

The CDR3 runs to 12 residues. Germline CDR1 MNHGY, CDR2 SAAAGT. V was pared by 10 bases and J by 6 bases, with 15 bases between. Clones were sequenced by immunoSEQ multiplex PCR, and TCRdb holds only the in-frame ones, with some missing. The data contain around 35,000 clones, roughly a third of them singletons. Remarks on this clone: Its antigen remains unknown.

Stated treatment: randomized to nivolumab then ipilimumab (arm A) or the reverse (arm B). This chain links TRBV6-8 with TRBJ1-2; no definite D call. Sequencing used tumor tissue (inferred from file names), obtained from a patient given nivolumab and ipilimumab in sequence. This TCR came from a human donor with melanoma. The CDR3 here is CATFRPVNGYTF. CDR3 in DNA: TGTGCCACCTTCCGTCCTGTCAATGGCTACACCTTC.